The next 9 T cell receptor beta chains were all read from a single sample in a study of early stage breast cancer tumors. Libraries were prepared by immunoSEQ multiplex PCR; TCRdb keeps only in-frame clonotypes and omits some of them. The table has 39,000 or so clones, about 78% seen once; the top ten hold about 7.8%. Sequenced material: blood. The source is a person aged 45 to 59 with breast cancer.

The V and J genes are TRBV19 and TRBJ1-3, with D possibly TRBD1 on 5 matching bases. The CDR3 covers 17 residues. Trimming cost V 3 bases and J 2 bases, with 17 bases left between them. Germline V lookup: CDR1 LNHDA, CDR2 SQIVND (reference sequence). CDR3 in DNA: TGTGCCAGTAGTATCGACAGCCTTCTTGGTCCTGGAAACACCATATATTTT. This codes for CASSIDSLLGPGNTIYF.

The chain uses TRBV6-1 and TRBJ1-3; D remains unclear. CDR1 MNHNS and CDR2 SASEGT come from the germline V gene. V was cut by 4 bases and J by 0 bases, with 13 bases left in between. This CDR3 region has 16 residues. Here the CDR3 reads CASSVAQTSSGNTIYF. The CDR3 nucleotides are TGTGCCAGCAGTGTAGCACAAACAAGCTCTGGAAACACCATATATTTT.

This chain connects TRBV5-1 to TRBJ2-1; the match to TRBD2 covers 10 bases. The CDR3 has 16 amino acids. With V trimmed by 3 bases and J by 6 bases, 9 bases remained unmatched. The germline gives CDR1 SGHRS, CDR2 YFSETQ. In DNA form, the CDR3 reads TGCGCCAGCAGCTCACAGCTAGCGGGGGTTATCAATGAGCAGTTCTTC. It yields the protein CASSSQLAGVINEQFF.

The chain uses TRBV19 and TRBJ2-3; 10 nucleotides align to TRBD2. The J segment lost 2 bases and the V segment lost 8 bases, leaving 7 bases of the junction unmatched. The CDR3 totals 15 residues. Germline V gene sequence: CDR1 LNHDA, CDR2 SQIVND (reference sequence). The CDR3 reads CASSLTSGDTDTQYF. In DNA, the CDR3 is TGTGCCAGTTCCCTCACTAGCGGGGACACAGATACGCAGTATTTT. Filled out from reference TRBV19 and TRBJ2-3, the complete variable domain reads DGGITQSPKYLFRKEGQNVTLSCEQNLNHDAMYWYRQDPGQGLRLIYYSQIVNDFQKGDIAEGYSVSREKKESFPLTVTSAQKNPTAFYLCASSLTSGDTDTQYFGPGTRLTVL.

This chain uses TRBV15 with TRBJ2-1; 15 bases fit TRBD2. CDR3 length equals 20 residues. Germline assignment: CDR1 LNHNV and CDR2 YYDKDF (reference sequence). V trimming: 3 bases; J trimming: 0 bases; junction bases outside the gene matches: 9. The DNA for the CDR3 is TGTGCCACCAGCAGCGGGGGCGGACTAGCGGGAGGGAGCTCCTACAATGAGCAGTTCTTC. Its translation is CATSSGGGLAGGSSYNEQFF.

The V and J genes are TRBV4-1 and TRBJ2-5; 8 nucleotides agree with TRBD1. This CDR3 spans 14 amino acids. Germline lookup yields CDR1 MGHRA and CDR2 YSYEKL. The junction had 2 bases not matched to a gene; V was cut back by 0 bases and J by 5 bases. CDR3 nucleotides: TGCGCCAGCAGCCAAGATAACAGGGGGGAGACCCAGTACTTC. Translated: CASSQDNRGETQYF.

The chain is built from TRBV18 and TRBJ1-2; 8 nucleotides line up with TRBD1. The trim removed 4 bases at V and 3 bases at J, leaving 1 base unmatched. Germline V gives CDR1 KGHSH, CDR2 LQKENI. This CDR3 is built from 13 residues. Here the CDR3 DNA reads TGTGCCAGCTCACAGGGACAGGACTATGGCTACACCTTC. Translated, it gives CASSQGQDYGYTF.

This clone has a handful of counts. V gene TRBV18 combines with J gene TRBJ1-1; 7 nucleotides match TRBD1. Germline V CDR1 and CDR2: KGHSH, LQKENI. The CDR3 runs to 15 residues. Trimming at V came to 3 bases and at J to 1 base, leaving 5 bases not matched to a gene. CDR3 DNA sequence: TGTGCCAGCTCACCTGGACAGGTGGGGAACACTGAAGCTTTCTTT. It specifies CASSPGQVGNTEAFF.

The genes are TRBV19 and TRBJ1-5, with 8 positions matching TRBD1. Germline V gives CDR1 LNHDA, CDR2 SQIVND (reference sequence). J gave up 3 bases and V 5 bases, and 9 bases lay outside the gene matches. This CDR3 comprises 16 residues. The DNA of the CDR3 is TGTGCCAGTAGTGTAAGGACAGGGAATGACAATCAGCCCCAGCATTTT. Translating gives CASSVRTGNDNQPQHF.